Given below is one TCR beta chain in context. Its antigen is not identified. The PCR contained 60 Vbeta and 13 Jbeta primers. Method: immunoSEQ multiplex PCR; TCRdb's copy keeps in-frame clones and lacks some. Of 130,000 to 150,000 clones in the sample, about 82% were seen once. These data come from a study of cytomegalovirus exposure and HLA in healthy donors. Study outcomes and limitations: In an earlier analysis, productive rearrangement rates for most beta V segments clustered near 87% or 30%.

V lost 3 bases to trimming and J lost 6 bases; unmatched junction nucleotides: 8. The CDR3 is 14 amino acids. Germline V gene sequence: CDR1 SGHNT, CDR2 YYREEE (reference sequence). The chain recombines TRBV5-4 with TRBJ2-7; 8 nucleotides align to TRBD1. Material for sequencing was PBMCs. The receptor comes from a woman aged 40-49 years in good health and CMV-seropositive. Here the CDR3 DNA reads TGTGCCAGCAGCTCAATGGACAGGGCGGGCGAGCAGTACTTC. Residues: CASSSMDRAGEQYF.